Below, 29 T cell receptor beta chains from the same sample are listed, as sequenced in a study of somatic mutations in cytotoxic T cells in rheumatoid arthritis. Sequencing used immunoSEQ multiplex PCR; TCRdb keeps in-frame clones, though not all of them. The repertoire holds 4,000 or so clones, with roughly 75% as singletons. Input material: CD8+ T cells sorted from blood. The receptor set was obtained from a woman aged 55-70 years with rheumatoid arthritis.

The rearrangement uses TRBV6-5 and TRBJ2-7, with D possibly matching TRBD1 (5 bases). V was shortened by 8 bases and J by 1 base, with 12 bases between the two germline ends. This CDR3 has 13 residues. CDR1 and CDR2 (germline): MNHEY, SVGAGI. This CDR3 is CASQPDRSYEQYV. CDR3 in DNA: TGTGCCAGCCAGCCAGACAGATCCTACGAGCAGTACGTC.

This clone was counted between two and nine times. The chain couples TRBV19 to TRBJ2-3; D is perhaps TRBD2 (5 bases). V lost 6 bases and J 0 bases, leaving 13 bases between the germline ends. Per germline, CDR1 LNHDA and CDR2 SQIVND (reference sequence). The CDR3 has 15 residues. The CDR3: CASSPGLSSTDTQYF. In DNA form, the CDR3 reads TGTGCCAGTAGCCCCGGACTGTCTAGCACAGATACGCAGTATTTT.

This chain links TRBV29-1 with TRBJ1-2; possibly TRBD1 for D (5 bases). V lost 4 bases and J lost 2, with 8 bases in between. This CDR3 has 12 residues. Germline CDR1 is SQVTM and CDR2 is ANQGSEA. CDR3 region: CSVAAGNYGYTF. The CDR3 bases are TGCAGCGTTGCGGCAGGGAACTATGGCTACACCTTC.

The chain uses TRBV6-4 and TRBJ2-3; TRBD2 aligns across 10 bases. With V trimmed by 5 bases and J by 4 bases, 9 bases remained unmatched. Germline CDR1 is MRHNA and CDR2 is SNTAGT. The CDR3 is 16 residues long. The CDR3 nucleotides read TGTGCCAGCAGTTCATCTAGCGGGGGCCGCCCAGATACGCAGTATTTT. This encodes CASSSSSGGRPDTQYF.

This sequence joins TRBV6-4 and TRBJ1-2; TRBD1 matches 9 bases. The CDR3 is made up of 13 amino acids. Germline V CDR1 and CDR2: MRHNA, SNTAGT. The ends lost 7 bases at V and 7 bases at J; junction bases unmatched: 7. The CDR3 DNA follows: TGTGCCAGCAATGAGGGACAGGGAAGTGGCTACACCTTC. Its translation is CASNEGQGSGYTF.

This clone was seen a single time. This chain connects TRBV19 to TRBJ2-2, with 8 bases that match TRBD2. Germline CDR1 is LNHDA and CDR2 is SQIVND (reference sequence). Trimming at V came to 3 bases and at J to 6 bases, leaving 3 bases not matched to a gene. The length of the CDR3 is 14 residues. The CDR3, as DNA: TGTGCCAGTAGTATCGGGGGGGCGGCCGGGGAGCTGTTTTTT. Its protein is CASSIGGAAGELFF.

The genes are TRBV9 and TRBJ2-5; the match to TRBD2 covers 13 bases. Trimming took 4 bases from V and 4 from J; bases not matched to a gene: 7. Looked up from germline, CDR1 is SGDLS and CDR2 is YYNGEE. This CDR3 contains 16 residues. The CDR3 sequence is CASSLTSGGAVETQYF. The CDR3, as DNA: TGTGCCAGCAGCCTCACTAGCGGGGGGGCAGTAGAGACCCAGTACTTC.

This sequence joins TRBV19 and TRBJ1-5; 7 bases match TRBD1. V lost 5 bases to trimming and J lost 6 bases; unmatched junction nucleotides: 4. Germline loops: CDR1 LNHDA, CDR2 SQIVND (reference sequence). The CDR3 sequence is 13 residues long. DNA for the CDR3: TGTGCCAGTAGTCTCTGGGACAGTCAGCCCCAGCATTTT. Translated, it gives CASSLWDSQPQHF.

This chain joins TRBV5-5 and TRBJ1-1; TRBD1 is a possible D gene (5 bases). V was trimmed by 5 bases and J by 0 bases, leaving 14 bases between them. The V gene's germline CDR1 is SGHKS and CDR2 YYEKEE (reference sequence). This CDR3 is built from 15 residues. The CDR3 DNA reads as TGTGCCAGCAGGGCGTTCGGACACCTGAACACTGAAGCTTTCTTT. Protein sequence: CASRAFGHLNTEAFF.

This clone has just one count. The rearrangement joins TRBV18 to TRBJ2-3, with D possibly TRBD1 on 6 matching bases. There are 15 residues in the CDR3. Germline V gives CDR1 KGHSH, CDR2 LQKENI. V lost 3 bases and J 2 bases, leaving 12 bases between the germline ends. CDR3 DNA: TGTGCCAGCTCACCCGAGGACAGTCCCACAGATACGCAGTATTTT. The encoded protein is CASSPEDSPTDTQYF.

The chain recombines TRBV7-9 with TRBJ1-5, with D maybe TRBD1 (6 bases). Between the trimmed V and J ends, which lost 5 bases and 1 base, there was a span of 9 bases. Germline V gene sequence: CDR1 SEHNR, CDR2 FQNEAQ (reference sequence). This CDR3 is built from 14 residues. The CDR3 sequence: CASSRTDSNQPQHF. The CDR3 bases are TGTGCCAGCAGCCGGACAGACAGCAATCAGCCCCAGCATTTT.

Here the CDR3 reads CASSLGYSARTEAFF. The CDR3 coding sequence is TGTGCCAGCAGCTTAGGTTACTCCGCCAGGACTGAAGCTTTCTTT. The V and J genes are TRBV11-2 and TRBJ1-1; no reliable D call. Per the germline V gene, CDR1 is SGHAT and CDR2 is FQNNGV. This CDR3 comprises 15 residues. Between the trimmed V and J ends, which lost 1 base and 5 bases, there was a span of 14 bases. The full variable domain, its missing parts supplied by reference TRBV11-2 and TRBJ1-1, is EAGVAQSPRYKIIEKRQSVAFWCNPISGHATLYWYQQILGQGPKLLIQFQNNGVVDDSQLPKDRFSAERLKGVDSTLKIQPAKLEDSAVYLCASSLGYSARTEAFFGQGTRLTVV.

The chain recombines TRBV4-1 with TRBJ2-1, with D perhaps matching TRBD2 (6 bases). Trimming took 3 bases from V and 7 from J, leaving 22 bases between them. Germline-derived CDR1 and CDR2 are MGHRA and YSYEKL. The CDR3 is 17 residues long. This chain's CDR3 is CASSHPSSGGGLNEQFF. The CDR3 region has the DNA TGCGCCAGCAGCCACCCTTCCTCCGGGGGAGGATTGAATGAGCAGTTCTTC.

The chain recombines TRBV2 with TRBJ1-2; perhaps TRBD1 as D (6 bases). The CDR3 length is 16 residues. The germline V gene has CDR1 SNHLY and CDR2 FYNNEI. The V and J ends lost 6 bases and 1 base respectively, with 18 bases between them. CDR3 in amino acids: CASRSTGWKNNYGYTF. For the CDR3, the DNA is TGTGCCAGCAGGAGTACAGGGTGGAAGAATAACTATGGCTACACCTTC.

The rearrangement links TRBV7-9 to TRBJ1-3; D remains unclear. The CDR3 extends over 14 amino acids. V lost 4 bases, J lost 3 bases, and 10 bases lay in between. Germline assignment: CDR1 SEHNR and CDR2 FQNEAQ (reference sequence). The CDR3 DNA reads TGTGCCAGCAGCTCTTCAGAAGTTGGAAACACCATATATTTT. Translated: CASSSSEVGNTIYF.

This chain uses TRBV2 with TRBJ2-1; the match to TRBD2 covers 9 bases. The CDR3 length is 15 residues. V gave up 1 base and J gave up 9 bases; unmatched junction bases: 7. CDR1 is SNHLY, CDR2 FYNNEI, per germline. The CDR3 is CASSEGSSGVSEQFF. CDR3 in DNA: TGTGCCAGCAGTGAAGGGTCTAGCGGGGTTAGTGAGCAGTTCTTC.

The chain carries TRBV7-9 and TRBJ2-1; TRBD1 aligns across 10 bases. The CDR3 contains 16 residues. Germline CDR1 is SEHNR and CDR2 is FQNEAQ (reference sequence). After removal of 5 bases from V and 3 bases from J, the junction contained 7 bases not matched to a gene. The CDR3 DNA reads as TGTGCCAGCAGCCCGACAGGGGGCCCCCACTACAATGAGCAGTTCTTC. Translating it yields CASSPTGGPHYNEQFF.

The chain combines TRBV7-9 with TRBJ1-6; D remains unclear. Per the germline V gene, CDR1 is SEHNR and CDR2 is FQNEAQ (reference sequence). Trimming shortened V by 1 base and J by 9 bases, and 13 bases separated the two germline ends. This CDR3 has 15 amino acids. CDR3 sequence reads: CASSLVRLGSSPLHF. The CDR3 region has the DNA TGTGCCAGCAGCTTAGTGAGGTTAGGCAGTTCACCCCTCCACTTT.

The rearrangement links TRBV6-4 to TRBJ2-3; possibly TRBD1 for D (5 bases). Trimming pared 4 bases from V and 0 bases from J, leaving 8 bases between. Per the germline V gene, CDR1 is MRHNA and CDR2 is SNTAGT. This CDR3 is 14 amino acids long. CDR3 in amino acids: CASSAGISTDTQYF. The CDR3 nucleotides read TGTGCCAGCAGTGCAGGGATTAGCACAGATACGCAGTATTTT.

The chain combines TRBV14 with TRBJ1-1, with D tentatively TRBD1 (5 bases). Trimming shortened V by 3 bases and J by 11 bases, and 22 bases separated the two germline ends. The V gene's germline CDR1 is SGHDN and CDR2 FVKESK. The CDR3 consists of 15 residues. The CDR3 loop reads CASSQAGLSRRWAFF. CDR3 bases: TGTGCCAGCAGCCAGGCAGGGTTGTCACGAAGATGGGCTTTCTTT.

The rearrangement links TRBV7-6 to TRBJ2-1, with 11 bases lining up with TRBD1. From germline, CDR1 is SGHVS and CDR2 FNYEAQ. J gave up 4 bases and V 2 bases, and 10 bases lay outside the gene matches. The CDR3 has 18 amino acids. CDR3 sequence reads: CASSLLPRRDRGYNEQFF. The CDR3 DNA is TGTGCCAGCAGCTTACTCCCCCGCCGGGACAGGGGGTACAATGAGCAGTTCTTC.

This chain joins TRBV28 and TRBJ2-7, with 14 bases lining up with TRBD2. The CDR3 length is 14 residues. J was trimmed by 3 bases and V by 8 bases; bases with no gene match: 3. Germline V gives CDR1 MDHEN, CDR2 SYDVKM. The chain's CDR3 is CASGGTSGGYEQYF. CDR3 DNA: TGTGCCAGCGGGGGGACTAGCGGGGGCTACGAGCAGTACTTC. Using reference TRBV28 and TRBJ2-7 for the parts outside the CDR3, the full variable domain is DVKVTQSSRYLVKRTGEKVFLECVQDMDHENMFWYRQDPGLGLRLIYFSYDVKMKEKGDIPEGYSVSREKKERFSLILESASTNQTSMYLCASGGTSGGYEQYFGPGTRLTVT.

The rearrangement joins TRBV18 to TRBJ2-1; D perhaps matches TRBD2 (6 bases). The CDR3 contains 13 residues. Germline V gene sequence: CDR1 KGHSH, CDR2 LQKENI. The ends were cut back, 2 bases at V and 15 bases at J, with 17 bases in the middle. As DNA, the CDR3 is TGTGCCAGCTCACCAAACCCAAGGGAGGTATTGTTCTTC. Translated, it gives CASSPNPREVLFF.

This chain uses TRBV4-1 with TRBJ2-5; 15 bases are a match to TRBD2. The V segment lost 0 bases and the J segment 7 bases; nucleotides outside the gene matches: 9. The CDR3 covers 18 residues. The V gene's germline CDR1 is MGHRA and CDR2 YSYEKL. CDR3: CASSQDGTSGGRVGTQYF. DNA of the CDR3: TGCGCCAGCAGCCAAGACGGGACTAGCGGGGGGCGGGTGGGGACCCAGTACTTC.

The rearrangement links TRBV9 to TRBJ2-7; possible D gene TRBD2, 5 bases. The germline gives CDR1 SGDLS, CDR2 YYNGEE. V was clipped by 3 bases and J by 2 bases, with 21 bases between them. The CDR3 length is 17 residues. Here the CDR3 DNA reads TGTGCCAGCAGCGCGGAGGCCCTAGGCTTGTCCCCCTACGAGCAGTACTTC. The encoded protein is CASSAEALGLSPYEQYF. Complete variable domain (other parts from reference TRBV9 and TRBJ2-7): DSGVTQTPKHLITATGQRVTLRCSPRSGDLSVYWYQQSLDQGLQFLIQYYNGEERAKGNILERFSAQQFPDLHSELNLSSLELGDSALYFCASSAEALGLSPYEQYFGPGTRLTVT.

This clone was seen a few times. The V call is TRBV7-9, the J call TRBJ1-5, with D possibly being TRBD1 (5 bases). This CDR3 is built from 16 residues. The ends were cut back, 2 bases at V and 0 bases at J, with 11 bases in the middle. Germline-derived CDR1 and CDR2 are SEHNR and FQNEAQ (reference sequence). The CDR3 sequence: CASSLYTGPSNQPQHF. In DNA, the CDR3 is TGTGCCAGCAGCTTATATACAGGACCTAGCAATCAGCCCCAGCATTTT. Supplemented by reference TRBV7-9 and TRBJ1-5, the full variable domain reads DTGVSQNPRHKITKRGQNVTFRCDPISEHNRLYWYRQTLGQGPEFLTYFQNEAQLEKSRLLSDRFSAERPKGSFSTLEIQRTEQGDSAMYLCASSLYTGPSNQPQHFGDGTRLSIL.

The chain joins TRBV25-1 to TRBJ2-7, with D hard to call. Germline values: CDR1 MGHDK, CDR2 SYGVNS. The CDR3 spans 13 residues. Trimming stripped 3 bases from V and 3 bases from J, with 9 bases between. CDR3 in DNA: TGTGCCAGCAGTGAGAGTAGCTTCTACGAGCAGTACTTC. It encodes CASSESSFYEQYF.

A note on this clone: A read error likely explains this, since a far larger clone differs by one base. This CDR3 reads CASSPPRVDEQYF. The CDR3 DNA sequence: TGTGCCAGCAGTCCCCCTCGGGTGGACGAGCAGTACTTC. This rearrangement joins TRBV28 to TRBJ2-7; D uncertain. The CDR3 contains 13 residues. From germline, CDR1 is MDHEN and CDR2 SYDVKM. Trimming stripped 5 bases from V and 5 bases from J, with 13 bases between.

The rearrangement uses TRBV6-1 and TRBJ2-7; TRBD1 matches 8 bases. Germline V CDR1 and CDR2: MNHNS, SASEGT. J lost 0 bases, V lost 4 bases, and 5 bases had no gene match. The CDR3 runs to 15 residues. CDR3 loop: CASSVTGTGSYEQYV. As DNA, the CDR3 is TGTGCCAGCAGTGTAACCGGGACAGGCTCCTACGAGCAGTACGTC.